The 23 T cell receptor beta chains presented below share a single source sample, sequenced in a study of blood T cell repertoires in COVID-19. TCRdb keeps only in-frame clones here, not all; method: immunoSEQ multiplex PCR. This sample carries some 72,000 clones, 86% of them seen once, and the ten largest clones take 4.9%. The source material was peripheral blood. All receptors derive from a man in his fifties with active or convalescent COVID-19.

V usage is TRBV2 and J usage is TRBJ2-4, with D tentatively TRBD1 (5 bases). The germline CDR1 and CDR2 sequences are SNHLY and FYNNEI. V shed 8 bases and J shed 3 bases, with 14 bases lying between them. The CDR3 loop spans 14 amino acids. The CDR3 reads CASGAGWVKNIQYF. CDR3 coding DNA: TGTGCCAGCGGGGCAGGGTGGGTCAAAAACATTCAGTACTTC.

For the CDR3, the DNA is TGTGCCAGCAGCCTCCAGACAGGGGGCGTCGAGACCCAGTACTTC. Encoded protein: CASSLQTGGVETQYF. V gene TRBV7-2 combines with J gene TRBJ2-5, with TRBD1 identical over 10 bases. J gave up 5 bases and V 5 bases, and 8 bases lay outside the gene matches. The germline gives CDR1 SGHTA, CDR2 FQGNSA. CDR3 length equals 15 residues.

The CDR3 reads CASMDREGQPQHF. CDR3 DNA: TGCGCCAGCATGGACAGGGAAGGTCAGCCCCAGCATTTT. The chain links TRBV10-2 to TRBJ1-5; 8 bases agree with TRBD1. This CDR3 is built from 13 residues. CDR1 and CDR2 (germline): WSHSY, SAAADI. The J segment lost 6 bases and the V segment lost 7 bases, leaving 5 bases of the junction unmatched.

The chain uses TRBV3-1 (or the pseudogene TRBV3-2) and TRBJ1-3, with 7 bases fitting TRBD1. Germline CDR1 and CDR2: LGHDT and YNNKEL (reference sequence). This CDR3 comprises 17 residues. The ends lost 4 bases at V and 0 bases at J; junction bases unmatched: 9. As DNA, the CDR3 is TGTGCCAGCAGCCCCCGACAGGGCCCATTCTCTGGAAACACCATATATTTT. Translating it yields CASSPRQGPFSGNTIYF.

The V gene is TRBV18, the J gene TRBJ2-5; D may be TRBD2 (6 bases). CDR1 is KGHSH and CDR2 is LQKENI in the germline V gene. Trimming took 1 base from V and 5 from J, leaving 11 bases between them. There are 14 residues in the CDR3. The CDR3 protein is CASSPLGRQETQYF. The CDR3 nucleotides read TGTGCCAGCTCACCACTCGGGAGACAGGAGACCCAGTACTTC.

V gene TRBV30 combines with J gene TRBJ2-3, with 8 bases fitting TRBD1. The V gene end was trimmed by 3 bases and the J gene end by 9 bases; junction bases not matched to a gene: 11. This CDR3 region has 14 residues. Per germline, CDR1 GTSNPN and CDR2 SVGIG (reference sequence). CDR3 in amino acids: CAWSPPGQGVTQYF. In DNA, the CDR3 is TGTGCCTGGAGCCCACCCGGACAGGGAGTAACGCAGTATTTT. Using reference TRBV30 and TRBJ2-3 for the parts outside the CDR3, the full variable domain is SQTIHQWPATLVQPVGSPLSLECTVEGTSNPNLYWYRQAAGRGLQLLFYSVGIGQISSEVPQNLSASRPQDRQFILSSKKLLLSDSGFYLCAWSPPGQGVTQYFGPGTRLTVL.

The chain is built from TRBV9 and TRBJ2-3; D perhaps matches TRBD2 (5 bases). V was clipped by 0 bases and J by 5 bases, with 13 bases between them. The CDR3 is made up of 15 amino acids. The germline V gene has CDR1 SGDLS and CDR2 YYNGEE. The CDR3: CASSVAVKAVDTQYF. CDR3 coding DNA: TGTGCCAGCAGCGTAGCTGTGAAAGCGGTAGATACGCAGTATTTT.

The V call is TRBV5-4, the J call TRBJ2-3; D perhaps matches TRBD2 (6 bases). Germline assignment: CDR1 SGHNT and CDR2 YYREEE (reference sequence). This CDR3 contains 15 residues. V gave up 1 base and J gave up 0 bases, with 9 bases separating them. The CDR3 loop is CASSLMGGSTDTQYF. Here the CDR3 DNA reads TGTGCCAGCAGCTTGATGGGGGGAAGCACAGATACGCAGTATTTT. Filled out from reference TRBV5-4 and TRBJ2-3, the complete variable domain reads ETGVTQSPTHLIKTRGQQVTLRCSSQSGHNTVSWYQQALGQGPQFIFQYYREEENGRGNFPPRFSGLQFPNYSSELNVNALELDDSALYLCASSLMGGSTDTQYFGPGTRLTVL.

V usage is TRBV5-6 and J usage is TRBJ1-2, with 7 bases aligning to TRBD1. Germline V gene sequence: CDR1 SGHDT, CDR2 YYEEEE. The CDR3 covers 13 residues. The V gene end was trimmed by 4 bases and the J gene end by 2 bases; junction bases not matched to a gene: 2. This CDR3 reads CASSQDRNYGYTF. CDR3 bases: TGTGCCAGCAGCCAGGACAGGAACTATGGCTACACCTTC.

The chain carries TRBV18 and TRBJ2-1; TRBD1 aligns across 12 bases. Germline CDR1 reads KGHSH; CDR2 reads LQKENI. The junction had 6 bases not matched to a gene; V was cut back by 0 bases and J by 6 bases. The length of the CDR3 is 17 residues. CDR3 amino acids: CASSPPLGQGASNEQFF. As DNA, the CDR3 is TGTGCCAGCTCACCACCTCTGGGACAGGGGGCTTCCAATGAGCAGTTCTTC.

V is TRBV10-3 and J is TRBJ2-6; the match to TRBD1 covers 7 bases. Germline CDR1 is ENHRY and CDR2 is SYGVKD. The CDR3 covers 14 residues. V lost 11 bases, J lost 2 bases, and 6 bases stayed unmatched. CDR3 sequence: CAVTGQAGANVLTF. The DNA of the CDR3 is TGTGCCGTCACCGGACAGGCTGGGGCCAACGTCCTGACTTTC.

The V and J genes are TRBV9 and TRBJ2-5, with 11 bases fitting TRBD2. Germline lookup yields CDR1 SGDLS and CDR2 YYNGEE. The ends lost 0 bases at V and 3 bases at J; junction bases unmatched: 1. The CDR3 is 15 amino acids. The CDR3 DNA is TGTGCCAGCAGCGTAGGGGGACTAGCGGAAGAGACCCAGTACTTC. This sequence encodes CASSVGGLAEETQYF.

This clone occurred once. This chain's CDR3 is CASSRAQGGTPYEQYF. DNA for the CDR3: TGCGCCAGCAGCCGGGCCCAGGGCGGGACCCCCTACGAGCAGTACTTC. The chain employs TRBV4-3 and TRBJ2-7, with D maybe TRBD2 (6 bases). Looked up from germline, CDR1 is LGHNA and CDR2 is YSLEER. V was clipped by 4 bases and J by 2 bases, with 18 bases between them. CDR3 size: 16 residues.

This sequence joins TRBV6-5 and TRBJ2-3, with 9 positions matching TRBD1. The CDR3 covers 14 residues. V lost 9 bases to trimming and J lost 2 bases; unmatched junction nucleotides: 6. The germline V gene has CDR1 MNHEY and CDR2 SVGAGI. The CDR3 sequence: CARNRGPYTDTQYF. The DNA of the CDR3 is TGTGCCAGAAACAGGGGGCCTTACACAGATACGCAGTATTTT.

The sample holds one count of this clone. The chain couples TRBV5-5 to TRBJ1-1, with D perhaps TRBD1 (6 bases). The germline V gene encodes CDR1 SGHKS and CDR2 YYEKEE (reference sequence). V lost 4 bases, J lost 3 bases, and 10 bases lay in between. This CDR3 comprises 13 residues. The CDR3 region has the DNA TGTGCCAGCAGCCGACAGGCCGACACTGAAGCTTTCTTT. It specifies CASSRQADTEAFF.

This chain connects TRBV10-3 to TRBJ2-5, with 7 nucleotides matching TRBD1. This CDR3 has 14 residues. CDR1 is ENHRY, CDR2 SYGVKD, per germline. With 5 bases clipped from V and 5 bases from J, the junction kept 8 bases outside the gene matches. CDR3 amino acids: CAISSQGVGETQYF. The CDR3 bases are TGTGCCATCAGTTCTCAGGGGGTTGGGGAGACCCAGTACTTC.

J is TRBJ2-4 and V is TRBV28; D gene ambiguous. The germline V gene has CDR1 MDHEN and CDR2 SYDVKM. The CDR3 sequence is 15 residues long. Trimming stripped 2 bases from V and 0 bases from J, with 8 bases between. CDR3 residues: CASSLPSLAKNIQYF. CDR3 coding DNA: TGTGCCAGCAGTTTACCCAGTCTAGCCAAAAACATTCAGTACTTC. The full variable domain, its missing parts supplied by reference TRBV28 and TRBJ2-4, is DVKVTQSSRYLVKRTGEKVFLECVQDMDHENMFWYRQDPGLGLRLIYFSYDVKMKEKGDIPEGYSVSREKKERFSLILESASTNQTSMYLCASSLPSLAKNIQYFGAGTRLSVL.

Here the CDR3 reads CAISGTGDNNEQFF. In nucleotides, the CDR3 is TGTGCCATCAGTGGGACAGGGGACAACAATGAGCAGTTCTTC. This chain joins TRBV10-3 and TRBJ2-1; TRBD1 matches 9 bases. This CDR3 is built from 14 residues. Germline values: CDR1 ENHRY, CDR2 SYGVKD. The junction had 3 bases not matched to a gene; V was cut back by 4 bases and J by 5 bases.

This chain links TRBV5-4 with TRBJ2-6; weak D call: TRBD2 (6 bases). From germline, CDR1 is SGHNT and CDR2 YYREEE (reference sequence). Trimming took 2 bases from V and 0 from J, leaving 9 bases between them. This CDR3 has 16 amino acids. For the CDR3, the DNA is TGTGCCAGCAGCTTAAGCGGGTCCTCTGGGGCCAACGTCCTGACTTTC. It specifies CASSLSGSSGANVLTF.

This chain joins TRBV11-3 and TRBJ1-2, with D tentatively TRBD1 (5 bases). Trimming took 5 bases from V and 8 from J, leaving 15 bases between them. The germline CDR1 and CDR2 sequences are SGHNT and YENEEA. The CDR3 covers 13 residues. The CDR3 sequence: CASSPDPGYGYTF. The CDR3 nucleotides are TGTGCCAGCAGCCCAGATCCAGGGTACGGCTACACCTTC.

The DNA for the CDR3 is TGCGCCAGCAGTAAAGCGGGGTCTGGGGCCAACGTCCTGACTTTC. Translating it yields CASSKAGSGANVLTF. V usage is TRBV10-1 and J usage is TRBJ2-6, with 7 bases aligning to TRBD2. The length of the CDR3 is 15 residues. With 5 bases clipped from V and 1 base from J, the junction kept 2 bases outside the gene matches. Germline lookup yields CDR1 WNHNN and CDR2 SYGVQD (reference sequence).

The rearrangement links TRBV6-5 to TRBJ2-3, with a weak D call TRBD2 (5 bases). Germline CDR1 reads MNHEY; CDR2 reads SVGAGI. The V end lost 6 bases, the J end lost 2 bases, and 12 bases lay between the germline ends. The CDR3 runs to 14 residues. CDR3 DNA sequence: TGTGCCAGCAGACCCGGGGTCTACACAGATACGCAGTATTTT. Protein product: CASRPGVYTDTQYF.

V usage is TRBV6-4 and J usage is TRBJ2-3, with 11 bases identical to TRBD2. CDR3 length equals 15 residues. The germline gives CDR1 MRHNA, CDR2 SNTAGT. J gave up 4 bases and V 3 bases, and 3 bases lay outside the gene matches. DNA of the CDR3: TGTGCCAGCAGTGATGTAGCGGGGGGGCCAGATACGCAGTATTTT. Protein: CASSDVAGGPDTQYF.